This is a list of T cell receptor beta chains from one sample in a study of OX40 agonist ivuxolimab in advanced cancers. Some clones are missing from TCRdb's copy, which holds only in-frame ones; the method was immunoSEQ multiplex PCR. The sample comprises some 66,000 clones, 80% to 85% of which are singletons, and 2% to 2.5% rests with the top ten. Material: CD4+ or CD8+ T cells sorted from blood, obtained in a trial of the OX40 agonist ivuxolimab. These receptors were collected from an adult with an advanced solid tumor such as melanoma, head and neck, liver or kidney cancer. The CDR3 runs from the conserved cysteine through the conserved F or W. Fields, in order: D gene, clone size, V gene, J gene, CDR3 DNA, CDR3 protein. The D gene is left open where the match is weak. Size values are once, few and many counts, or a class for expanded clones, and some rows have none.

TRBD2	NA	TRBV5-4	TRBJ2-5	TGTGCCAGCAGCGCCCGACCCGGGACTAGCGGGCCCGGGGAGACCCAGTACTTC	CASSARPGTSGPGETQYF
TRBD1	NA	TRBV7-8	TRBJ1-2	TGTGCCAGCAGCTTAGGCGGACAGGGGGCTGGCTACACCTTC	CASSLGGQGAGYTF
TRBD2	NA	TRBV11-3	TRBJ2-1	TGTGCCAGCAGCAACCAGGGAGGACTAGCGGAGGGGGAGCAGTTCTTC	CASSNQGGLAEGEQFF
NA	NA	TRBV10-1	TRBJ2-7	TGCGCCAGCAGTGAGTTGAGGGCATCGGGGGCCTACGAGCAGTACTTC	CASSELRASGAYEQYF
TRBD1	NA	TRBV6-6	TRBJ2-1	TGTGCCAGCAACCTGGACAGGGATCTCAATGAGCAGTTCTTC	CASNLDRDLNEQFF
TRBD2	NA	TRBV11-3	TRBJ2-1	TGTGCCAGCACTCCAAGCACACTAGCGGCCAACAATGAGCAGTTCTTC	CASTPSTLAANNEQFF
NA	NA	TRBV5-1	TRBJ1-1	TGCGCCAGCCGTCCAGACGGGAACACTGAAGCTTTCTTT	CASRPDGNTEAFF
NA	NA	TRBV5-1	TRBJ1-5	TGCGCCAGCAGCCCCGGCGGGGGAGCGAATCAGCCCCAGCATTTT	CASSPGGGANQPQHF
TRBD1	NA	TRBV27	TRBJ1-1	TGTGCCAGCAGAAGGGATACCGGGACAGGGAGAACTCAAGCTTTCTTT	CASRRDTGTGRTQAFF
TRBD2	once	TRBV5-5	TRBJ2-7	TGTGCCAGCAGCTTGCTTTCCGGGAGGGCCCTCTACGAGCAGTACTTC	CASSLLSGRALYEQYF
TRBD2	NA	TRBV10-2	TRBJ2-7	TGCGCCAGCAGCAAAAACCTAGCGGGGATCCCTAGGGAGCAGTACTTC	CASSKNLAGIPREQYF
NA	NA	TRBV7-6	TRBJ1-1	TGTGCCAGCGGAACACTCTCGGGGACTGAAGCTTTCTTT	CASGTLSGTEAFF
TRBD1	NA	TRBV28	TRBJ2-7	TGTGCCAGCCTTCAACAGGGGTACGAGCAGTACTTC	CASLQQGYEQYF
TRBD2	NA	TRBV7-7	TRBJ2-1	TGTGCCAGCAGCTTAGGTCTAGCGGGAATCGATGAGCAGTTCTTC	CASSLGLAGIDEQFF
TRBD1	NA	TRBV15	TRBJ1-3	TGTGCCACCAGCAGAGGATCCGGGACAGGGCTTGGAAACACCATATATTTT	CATSRGSGTGLGNTIYF
TRBD1	few	TRBV29-1	TRBJ2-3	TGCAGCGTTTTCCCGACCGGGACAGGGGCGCAGTATTTT	CSVFPTGTGAQYF
TRBD1	NA	TRBV19	TRBJ1-2	TGTGCCAGTAGTCCGACCAGGGGGAAGAATCATGGCTACACCTTC	CASSPTRGKNHGYTF
TRBD2	NA	TRBV7-3	TRBJ2-1	TGTGCCAGCAGCTTAAGTTTGGCTAGCGGAAACAATGAGCAGTTCTTC	CASSLSLASGNNEQFF
NA	NA	TRBV6-1	TRBJ2-1	TGTGCCAGCAGGGTGGAACGGGTTCAGTATGAGCAGTTCTTC	CASRVERVQYEQFF
TRBD2	NA	TRBV10-3	TRBJ2-1	TGTGCCATCAGTGATTTTGGCGGGGGGGTGATTGGCAATGAGCAGTTCTTC	CAISDFGGGVIGNEQFF
NA	NA	TRBV19	TRBJ2-1	TGTGCCAGTACCCGGCGTGCCGGGAGTGAGCAGTTCTTC	CASTRRAGSEQFF
TRBD1	few	TRBV11-2	TRBJ1-1	TGTGCCAGCAGCACATCAGGGGGGAGCACTGAAGCTTTCTTT	CASSTSGGSTEAFF
NA	NA	TRBV5-1	TRBJ2-3	TGCGCCAGCAGCCCCCGTCTCGGGGACGGCACAGATACGCAGTATTTT	CASSPRLGDGTDTQYF
TRBD1	NA	TRBV7-6	TRBJ1-3	TGTGCCAGCAGCTTATTCAACTCGGGACAGGTTTTGGACACCATATATTTT	CASSLFNSGQVLDTIYF
NA	NA	TRBV21-1	TRBJ2-7	TGTGCCAGCAGCAAGGACAGGGGAAATGGTGAGCAGTACTTC	CASSKDRGNGEQYF
NA	NA	TRBV6-4	TRBJ2-2	TGTGCCAGCAGTGACTCCAGGGTCGGGGAGCTGTTTTTT	CASSDSRVGELFF
NA	NA	TRBV28	TRBJ2-7	TGTGCCAGCGGTTCTTACGAGCAGTACTTC	CASGSYEQYF
NA	NA	TRBV4-2	TRBJ1-1	TGTGCCAGCAGCCAAGATATCCGGACAGCCGATTTGAACACTGAAGCTTTCTTT	CASSQDIRTADLNTEAFF
NA	NA	TRBV15	TRBJ2-1	TGTGCCACCAGCAGAGATCCCTCGCTACGCTCCTACAATGAGCAGTTCTTC	CATSRDPSLRSYNEQFF
NA	NA	TRBV5-6	TRBJ2-5	TGTGCCAGCAGCCCGGTGGGTAGCGCCCAAGAGACCCAGTACTTC	CASSPVGSAQETQYF
NA	NA	TRBV5-4	TRBJ2-5	TGTGCCAGCAGCTTTACGGGAGAGGAGACCCAGTACTTC	CASSFTGEETQYF
NA	NA	TRBV5-1	TRBJ2-5	TGCGCCAGCAGCTCCAGTGGGGAGACCCAGTACTTC	CASSSSGETQYF
NA	NA	TRBV6-1	TRBJ1-4	TGTGCCAGCAGGGAACCCGGCCGGGAAAAACTGTTTTTT	CASREPGREKLFF
TRBD1	NA	TRBV7-8	TRBJ2-7	TGTGCCAGCAGCCTTGCCACAGGCAGGGGGCACACCTACGAGCAGTACTTC	CASSLATGRGHTYEQYF
NA	few	TRBV19	TRBJ1-1	TGTGCCAGTAGGTTACAGGGCGGCACTGAAGCTTTCTTT	CASRLQGGTEAFF
TRBD2	NA	TRBV6-4	TRBJ2-7	TGTGCCAGCAGTGCGCTAGCGGGAGTTCGCGGCGAGCAGTACTTC	CASSALAGVRGEQYF
TRBD2	NA	TRBV27	TRBJ2-3	TGTGCCAGCAGTTTTAGGGGGATGCGGGGGGGCACAGATACGCAGTATTTT	CASSFRGMRGGTDTQYF
TRBD2	NA	TRBV11-3	TRBJ2-1	TGTGCCAGCAGCCCGGGACTAGGTGTAGTCGATGAGCAGTTCTTC	CASSPGLGVVDEQFF
NA	NA	TRBV4-3	TRBJ2-7	TGCGCCAGCAGCCACCAACGGAAGTCCGAGCAGTACTTC	CASSHQRKSEQYF
TRBD2	NA	TRBV5-6	TRBJ2-3	TGTGCCAGCAGCTCTGGACTAGCGGGAGCGGGGAATACGCAGTATTTT	CASSSGLAGAGNTQYF
NA	NA	TRBV7-6	TRBJ2-2	TGTGCCAGCAGCGAAAGTACAGGGATAGGGGAGCTGTTTTTT	CASSESTGIGELFF
NA	NA	TRBV2	TRBJ2-5	TGTGCCAGCAGGGCTGATCGGAGTGGCCAAGAGACCCAGTACTTC	CASRADRSGQETQYF
NA	NA	TRBV11-3	TRBJ2-7	TGTGCCAGCAGCTTCGTCCGAGGGACCTACGAGCAGTACTTC	CASSFVRGTYEQYF